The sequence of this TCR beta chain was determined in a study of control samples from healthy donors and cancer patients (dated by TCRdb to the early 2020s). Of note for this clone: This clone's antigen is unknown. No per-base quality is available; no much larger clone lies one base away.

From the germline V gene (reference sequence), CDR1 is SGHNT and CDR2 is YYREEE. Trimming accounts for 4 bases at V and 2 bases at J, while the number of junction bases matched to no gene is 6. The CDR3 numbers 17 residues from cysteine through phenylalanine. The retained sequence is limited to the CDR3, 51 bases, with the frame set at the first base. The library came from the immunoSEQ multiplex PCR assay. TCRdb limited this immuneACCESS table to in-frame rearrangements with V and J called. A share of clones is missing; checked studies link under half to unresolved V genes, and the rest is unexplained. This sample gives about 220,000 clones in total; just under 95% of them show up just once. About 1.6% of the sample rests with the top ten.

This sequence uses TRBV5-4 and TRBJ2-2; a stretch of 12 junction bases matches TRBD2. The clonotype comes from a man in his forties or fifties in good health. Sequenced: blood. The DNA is TGTGCCAGCAGCAAACTAGCGGGGGGCCTAAACACCGGGGAGCTGTTTTTT. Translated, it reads CASSKLAGGLNTGELFF.